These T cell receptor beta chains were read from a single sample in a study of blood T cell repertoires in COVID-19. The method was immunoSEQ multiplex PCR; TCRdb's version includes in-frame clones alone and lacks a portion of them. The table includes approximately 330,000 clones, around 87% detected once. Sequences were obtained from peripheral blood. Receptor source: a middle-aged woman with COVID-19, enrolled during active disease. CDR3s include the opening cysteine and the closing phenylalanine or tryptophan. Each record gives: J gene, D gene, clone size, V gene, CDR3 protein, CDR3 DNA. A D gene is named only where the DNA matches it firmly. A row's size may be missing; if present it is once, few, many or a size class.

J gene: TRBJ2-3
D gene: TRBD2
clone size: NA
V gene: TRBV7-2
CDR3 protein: CASSLESSGRAADTQYF
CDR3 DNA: TGTGCCAGCAGCTTAGAGTCGAGCGGGAGGGCGGCAGATACGCAGTATTTT

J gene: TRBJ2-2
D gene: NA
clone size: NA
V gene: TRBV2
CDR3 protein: CASSLFRDNTGELFF
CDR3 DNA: TGTGCCAGCAGTCTATTCAGGGATAACACCGGGGAGCTGTTTTTT

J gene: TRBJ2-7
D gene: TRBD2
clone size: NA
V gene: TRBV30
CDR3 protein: CAWSEGLAGGLPYEQYF
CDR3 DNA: TGTGCCTGGAGTGAGGGACTAGCGGGGGGATTACCCTACGAGCAGTACTTC

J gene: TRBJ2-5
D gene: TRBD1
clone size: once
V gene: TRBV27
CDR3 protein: CASSLQQGKETQYF
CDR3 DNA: TGTGCCAGCAGTTTACAACAGGGGAAAGAGACCCAGTACTTC

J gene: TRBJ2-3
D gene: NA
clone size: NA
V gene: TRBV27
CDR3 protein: CASSVQGSSTDTQYF
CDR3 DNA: TGTGCCAGCAGTGTTCAGGGATCTAGCACAGATACGCAGTATTTT

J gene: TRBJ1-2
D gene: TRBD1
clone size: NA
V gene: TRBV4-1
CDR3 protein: CASSQGPGTGAPYTF
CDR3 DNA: TGCGCCAGCAGCCAAGGGCCCGGAACAGGGGCGCCTTACACCTTC

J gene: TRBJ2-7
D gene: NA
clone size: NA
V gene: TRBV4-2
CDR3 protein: CASSQETGPVYEQYF
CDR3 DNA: TGTGCCAGCAGCCAAGAAACAGGTCCGGTCTACGAGCAGTACTTC

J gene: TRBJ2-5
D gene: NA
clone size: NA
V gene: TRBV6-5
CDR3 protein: CASSYGLQETQYF
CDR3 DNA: TGTGCCAGCAGTTACGGCTTACAAGAGACCCAGTACTTC

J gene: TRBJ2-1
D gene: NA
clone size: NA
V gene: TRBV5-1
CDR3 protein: CASSLVIGNEQFF
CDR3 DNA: TGCGCCAGCAGCTTGGTGATCGGCAATGAGCAGTTCTTC

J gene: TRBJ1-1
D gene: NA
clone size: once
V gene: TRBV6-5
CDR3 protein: CASKGVLMNTEAFF
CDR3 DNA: TGTGCCAGCAAAGGGGTACTCATGAACACTGAAGCTTTCTTT

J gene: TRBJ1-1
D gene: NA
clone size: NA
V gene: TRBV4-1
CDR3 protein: CASSQSGTEAFF
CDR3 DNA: TGCGCCAGCAGCCAATCGGGTACCGAAGCTTTCTTT

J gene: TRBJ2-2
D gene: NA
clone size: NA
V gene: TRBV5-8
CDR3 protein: CASSLGGIRHGTGELFF
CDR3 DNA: TGTGCCAGCAGCTTGGGAGGGATAAGGCATGGCACCGGGGAGCTGTTTTTT

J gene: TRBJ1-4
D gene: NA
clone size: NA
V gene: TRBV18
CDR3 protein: CASSLAQGNNEKLFF
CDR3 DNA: TGTGCCAGCTCACTTGCACAGGGAAATAATGAAAAACTGTTTTTT

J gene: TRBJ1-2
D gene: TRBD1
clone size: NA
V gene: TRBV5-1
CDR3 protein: CASSLARGLYGYTF
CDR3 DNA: TGCGCCAGCAGCTTGGCCAGGGGGCTCTATGGCTACACCTTC

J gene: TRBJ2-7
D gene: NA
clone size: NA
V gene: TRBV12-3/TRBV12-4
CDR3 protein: CASLHSPGYEQYF
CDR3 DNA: TGTGCCAGCCTGCACTCCCCTGGCTACGAGCAGTACTTC

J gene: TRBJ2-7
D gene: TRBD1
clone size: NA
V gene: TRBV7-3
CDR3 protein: CASSISDRGPYEQYF
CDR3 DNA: TGTGCCAGCAGCATCTCGGACAGGGGGCCTTACGAGCAGTACTTC

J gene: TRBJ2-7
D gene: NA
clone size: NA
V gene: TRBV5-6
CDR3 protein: CASSFLQQGISYEQYF
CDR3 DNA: TGTGCCAGCAGCTTTCTCCAGCAGGGCATCTCCTACGAGCAGTACTTC

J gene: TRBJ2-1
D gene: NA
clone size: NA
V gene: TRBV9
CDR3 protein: CASTRGSSYNEQFF
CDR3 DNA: TGTGCCAGCACCCGGGGGAGCTCCTACAATGAGCAGTTCTTC

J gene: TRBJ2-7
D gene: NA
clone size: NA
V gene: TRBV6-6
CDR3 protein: CASSYLPYEQYF
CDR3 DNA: TGTGCCAGCAGTTATCTCCCCTACGAGCAGTACTTC

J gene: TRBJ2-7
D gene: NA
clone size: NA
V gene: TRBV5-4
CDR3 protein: CASSLKDSYDPEQYF
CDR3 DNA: TGTGCCAGCAGCTTGAAGGACAGCTACGATCCCGAGCAGTACTTC

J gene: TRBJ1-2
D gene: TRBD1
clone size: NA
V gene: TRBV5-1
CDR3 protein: CASSLGTGYGYTF
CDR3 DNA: TGCGCCAGCAGCCTCGGGACAGGCTATGGCTACACCTTC

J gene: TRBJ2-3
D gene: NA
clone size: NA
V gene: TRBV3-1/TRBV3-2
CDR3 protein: CASSLVPRWRTDTQYF
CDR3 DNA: TGTGCCAGCAGCCTAGTTCCCAGATGGAGGACAGATACGCAGTATTTT

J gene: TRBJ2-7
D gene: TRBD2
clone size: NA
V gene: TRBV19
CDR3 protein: CASRTSGGAGSYEQYF
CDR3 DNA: TGTGCCAGTAGGACTAGCGGGGGGGCCGGTAGCTACGAGCAGTACTTC

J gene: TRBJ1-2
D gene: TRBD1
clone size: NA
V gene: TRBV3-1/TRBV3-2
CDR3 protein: CASSFLDRVYGYTF
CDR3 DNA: TGTGCCAGCAGCTTCCTGGACAGGGTCTATGGCTACACCTTC

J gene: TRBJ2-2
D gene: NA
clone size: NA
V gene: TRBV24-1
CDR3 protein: CATSDPTANTGELFF
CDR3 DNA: TGTGCCACCAGTGACCCGACAGCGAACACCGGGGAGCTGTTTTTT

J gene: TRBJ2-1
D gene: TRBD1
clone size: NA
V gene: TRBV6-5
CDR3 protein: CASSTGGKYWDEQFF
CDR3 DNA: TGTGCCAGCAGCACAGGGGGGAAATATTGGGATGAGCAGTTCTTC

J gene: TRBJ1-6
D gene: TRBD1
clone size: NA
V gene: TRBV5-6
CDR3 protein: CASSPLRLDRGYNSPLHF
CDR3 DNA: TGTGCCAGCAGCCCCCTACGGCTAGACAGGGGGTATAATTCACCCCTCCACTTT

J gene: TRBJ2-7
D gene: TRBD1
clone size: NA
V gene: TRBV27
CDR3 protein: CASSPHRGQRDEQYF
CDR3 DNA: TGTGCCAGCAGTCCTCACAGGGGGCAGAGGGACGAGCAGTACTTC

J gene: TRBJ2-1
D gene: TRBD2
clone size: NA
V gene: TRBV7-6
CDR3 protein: CASSLGLAGYNEQFF
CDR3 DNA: TGTGCCAGCAGCTTAGGGCTAGCGGGGTACAATGAGCAGTTCTTC

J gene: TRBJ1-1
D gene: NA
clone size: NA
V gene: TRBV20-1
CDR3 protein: CMGGMGTEAFF
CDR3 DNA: TGCATGGGGGGTATGGGCACTGAAGCTTTCTTT

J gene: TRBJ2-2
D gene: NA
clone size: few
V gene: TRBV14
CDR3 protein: CASSQSSGNLLGTGELFF
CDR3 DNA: TGTGCCAGCAGCCAATCATCCGGGAATCTTTTGGGTACCGGGGAGCTGTTTTTT

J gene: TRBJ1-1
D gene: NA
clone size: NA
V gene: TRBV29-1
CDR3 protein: CSALTPFTEAFF
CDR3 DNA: TGCAGCGCCCTAACGCCTTTCACTGAAGCTTTCTTT

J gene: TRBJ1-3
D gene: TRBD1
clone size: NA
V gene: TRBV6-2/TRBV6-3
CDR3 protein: CASSYPPGQISGNTIYF
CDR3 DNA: TGTGCCAGCAGCTATCCCCCGGGACAGATCTCTGGAAACACCATATATTTT

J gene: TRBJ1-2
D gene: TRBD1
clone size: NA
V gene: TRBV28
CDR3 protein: CASLRLKGQDYGYTF
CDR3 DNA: TGTGCCAGCTTAAGATTAAAAGGACAGGACTATGGCTACACCTTC

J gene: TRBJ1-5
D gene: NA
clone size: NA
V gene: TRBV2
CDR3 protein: CASLSDVGHFSNQPQHF
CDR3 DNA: TGTGCCAGTCTCAGTGACGTGGGACACTTTAGCAATCAGCCCCAGCATTTT

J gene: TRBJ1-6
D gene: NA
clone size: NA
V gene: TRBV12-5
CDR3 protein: CASGGGVGRDSPLHF
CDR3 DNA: TGTGCTAGTGGGGGAGGGGTAGGCAGAGATTCACCCCTCCACTTT

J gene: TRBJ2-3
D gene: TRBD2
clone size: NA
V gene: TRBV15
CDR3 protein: CATSRVTSGAKDTQYF
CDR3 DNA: TGTGCCACCAGCAGGGTAACTAGCGGGGCTAAAGATACGCAGTATTTT

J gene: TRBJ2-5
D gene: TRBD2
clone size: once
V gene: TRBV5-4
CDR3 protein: CASSSRLAGVETQYF
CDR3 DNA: TGTGCCAGCAGCTCCAGACTAGCGGGAGTAGAGACCCAGTACTTC

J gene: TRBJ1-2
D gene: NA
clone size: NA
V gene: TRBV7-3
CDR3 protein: CASSPDRSNYGYTF
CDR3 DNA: TGTGCCAGCAGCCCGGACAGATCCAACTATGGCTACACCTTC

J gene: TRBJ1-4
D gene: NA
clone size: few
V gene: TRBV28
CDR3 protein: CASSSLFPNEKLFF
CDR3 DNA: TGTGCCAGCAGCTCCCTGTTCCCTAATGAAAAACTGTTTTTT

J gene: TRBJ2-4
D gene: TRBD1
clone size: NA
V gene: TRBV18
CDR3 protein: CASSPPTGQHIQYF
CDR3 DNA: TGTGCCAGCTCACCACCGACGGGACAGCACATTCAGTACTTC

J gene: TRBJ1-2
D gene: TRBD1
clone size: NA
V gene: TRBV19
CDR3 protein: CASSIQTGDYGYTF
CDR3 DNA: TGTGCCAGTAGTATCCAGACAGGGGACTATGGCTACACCTTC

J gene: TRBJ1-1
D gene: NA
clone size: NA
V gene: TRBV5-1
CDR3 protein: CASSLGVNTEAFF
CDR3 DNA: TGCGCCAGCAGCTTGGGAGTGAACACTGAAGCTTTCTTT

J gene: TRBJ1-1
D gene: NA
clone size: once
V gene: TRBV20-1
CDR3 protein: CSASDRLNTEAFF
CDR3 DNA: TGCAGTGCTAGTGACAGGCTAAACACTGAAGCTTTCTTT

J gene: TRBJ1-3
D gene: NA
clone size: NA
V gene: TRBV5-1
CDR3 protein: CASSPRTGSSGNTIYF
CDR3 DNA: TGCGCCAGCAGCCCCAGGACGGGGAGCTCTGGAAACACCATATATTTT

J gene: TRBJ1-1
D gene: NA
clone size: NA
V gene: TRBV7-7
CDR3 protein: CASSFSENTEAFF
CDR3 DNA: TGTGCTAGCAGCTTTTCAGAGAACACTGAAGCTTTCTTT

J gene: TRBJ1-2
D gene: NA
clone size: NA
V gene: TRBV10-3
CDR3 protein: CATRTATNYGYTF
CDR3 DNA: TGTGCCACGCGGACAGCAACTAACTATGGCTACACCTTC

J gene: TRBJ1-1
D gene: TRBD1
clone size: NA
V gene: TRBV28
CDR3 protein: CASSSLQGEAFF
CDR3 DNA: TGTGCCAGCAGTTCTTTACAGGGGGAAGCTTTCTTT

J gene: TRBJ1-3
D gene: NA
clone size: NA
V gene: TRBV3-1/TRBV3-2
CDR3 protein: CASSQTGGAGNTIYF
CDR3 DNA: TGTGCCAGCAGCCAAACCGGGGGAGCAGGAAACACCATATATTTT

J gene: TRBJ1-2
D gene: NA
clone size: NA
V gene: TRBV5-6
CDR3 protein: CASSLGFSRDGYTF
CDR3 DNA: TGTGCCAGCAGCTTGGGCTTCAGTCGGGATGGCTACACCTTC

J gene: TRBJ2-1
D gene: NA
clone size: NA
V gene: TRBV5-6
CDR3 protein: CASSLLSELSYNEQFF
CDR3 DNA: TGTGCCAGCAGCTTGCTGAGTGAGCTCTCCTACAATGAGCAGTTCTTC

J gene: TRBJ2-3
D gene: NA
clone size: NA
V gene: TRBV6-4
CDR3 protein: CASSESETDTQYF
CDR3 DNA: TGTGCCAGCAGTGAGTCCGAGACAGATACGCAGTATTTT

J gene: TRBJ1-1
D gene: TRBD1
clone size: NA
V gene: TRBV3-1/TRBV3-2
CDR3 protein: CASSQVPGTGRAEAFF
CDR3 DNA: TGTGCCAGCAGCCAAGTACCCGGGACAGGTCGGGCTGAAGCTTTCTTT

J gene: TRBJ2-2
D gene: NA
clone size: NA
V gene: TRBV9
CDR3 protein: CASSVMGRVTGELFF
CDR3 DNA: TGTGCCAGCAGCGTAATGGGCAGGGTAACCGGGGAGCTGTTTTTT

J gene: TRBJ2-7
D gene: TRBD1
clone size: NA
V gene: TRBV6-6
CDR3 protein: CASSYGTGAYEQYF
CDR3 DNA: TGTGCCAGCAGTTACGGGACAGGGGCCTACGAGCAGTACTTC

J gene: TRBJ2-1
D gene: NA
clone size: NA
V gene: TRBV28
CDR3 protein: CASTQLGWRRGNEQFF
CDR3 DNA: TGTGCCAGCACCCAATTGGGTTGGAGAAGGGGGAATGAGCAGTTCTTC

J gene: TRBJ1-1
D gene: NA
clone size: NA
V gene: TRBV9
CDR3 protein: CASSPPSTEAFF
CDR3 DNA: TGTGCCAGCAGCCCGCCCAGCACTGAAGCTTTCTTT

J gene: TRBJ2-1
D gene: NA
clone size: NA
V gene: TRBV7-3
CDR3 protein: CASRSGSGSYNEQFF
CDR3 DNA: TGTGCCAGCAGGTCCGGGAGTGGGTCCTACAATGAGCAGTTCTTC

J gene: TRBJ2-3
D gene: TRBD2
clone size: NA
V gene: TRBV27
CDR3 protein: CASSSPGLAHTDTQYF
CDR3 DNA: TGTGCCAGCAGTTCCCCGGGACTAGCCCACACAGATACGCAGTATTTT

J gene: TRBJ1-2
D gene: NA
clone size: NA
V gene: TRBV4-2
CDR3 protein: CASSQDKREGYTF
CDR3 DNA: TGTGCCAGCAGCCAAGATAAGAGGGAAGGCTACACCTTC